This is a list of T cell receptor beta chains from one sample in a study of T-cell reconstitution after alpha-beta-depleted transplantation in children. TCRdb fed the PCR reads into MiXCR, producing one record per CDR3 protein. The sample carries under 250,000 distinct CDR3 sequences, under 20% recorded once. The specimen comprised PBMCs, mostly from graft donor cells, sampled 360 days after TCRalphabeta/CD19-depleted stem cell transplant. The origin of the receptors is a male patient aged 2 to 10 who had a stem cell transplant for acute lymphoblastic leukemia, so the T cells may come from the graft donor. The CDR3 runs from the conserved cysteine through the conserved F or W. The D gene is left open where the match is weak. Clone size is stated in some rows and not others, as once, few, many or a class when expanded.

size | D | J | V | DNA | CDR3
few | TRBD2 | TRBJ2-7 | TRBV20-1 | TGCAGTGCTAGAGATCGGCGGGAGTACGAGCAGTACTTC | CSARDRREYEQYF
. | . | TRBJ2-1 | TRBV5-1 | TGCGCCAGCAACCACGGGAGCTCCTACAATGAGCAGTTCTTC | CASNHGSSYNEQFF
many | TRBD1 | TRBJ2-3 | TRBV20-1 | TGCAGTGCTAGGTCCCGGCGATCAGGGGGAACAGATACGCAGTATTTT | CSARSRRSGGTDTQYF
few | . | TRBJ1-1 | TRBV10-3 | TGTGCCATTACTGCGTTTGAGAACACTGAAGCTTTCTTT | CAITAFENTEAFF
many | . | TRBJ1-1 | TRBV15 | TGTGCCACCAGCAGAGTCAGGGGTCGAGACACTGAAGCTTTCTTT | CATSRVRGRDTEAFF
many | . | TRBJ1-1 | TRBV27 | TGTGCCAGCAGTTTGTTTGGAGTGAACACTGAAGCTTTCTTT | CASSLFGVNTEAFF
. | . | TRBJ2-7 | TRBV20-1 | TGCAGTGCTTCCTCTTTGGGGGCCTACGAGCAGTACTTC | CSASSLGAYEQYF
. | . | TRBJ2-1 | TRBV6-5 | TGTGCCAGCAGTTTATACACTGAGAGCTCCTACAATGAGCAGTTCTTC | CASSLYTESSYNEQFF
many | TRBD1 | TRBJ2-7 | TRBV27 | TGTGCCAGCAGTCCCGGGACAGGGATCTACGAGCAGTACTTC | CASSPGTGIYEQYF
. | . | TRBJ2-3 | TRBV20-1 | TGCAGTGCTAGTCGCGTAGGCCTTACTAGATCTCAAGGAGATACGCAGTATTTT | CSASRVGLTRSQGDTQYF
few | . | TRBJ2-5 | TRBV12-3/TRBV12-4 | TGTGCCAGCAGTTTTCCCAAAGCGGGCGAGACCCAGTACTTC | CASSFPKAGETQYF
few | . | TRBJ2-7 | TRBV20-1 | TGCAGTGCTAGGCCTAGCGTCTCCTACGAGCAGTACTTC | CSARPSVSYEQYF
. | . | TRBJ2-2 | TRBV12-3/TRBV12-4 | TGTGCCAGCAGCCGGCAGGTCGGGGAGCTGTTTTTT | CASSRQVGELFF
few | . | TRBJ2-3 | TRBV11-2 | TGTGCCAGCAGCCACAAACGGGACGCCGCCGCGGATACGCAGTATTTT | CASSHKRDAAADTQYF
. | . | TRBJ2-7 | TRBV27 | TGTGCCAGCAGTTTATCGCCCGGGAGTGGCTACGAGCAGTACTTC | CASSLSPGSGYEQYF
. | . | TRBJ2-1 | TRBV6-5 | TGTGCCAGCAGCCACGGACAGCTTGAGCAGTTCTTC | CASSHGQLEQFF
. | . | TRBJ2-7 | TRBV29-1 | TGCAGCGTTGAAGGCGTCACCTCCTACGAGCAGTACTTC | CSVEGVTSYEQYF
. | TRBD2 | TRBJ2-1 | TRBV5-1 | TGCGCCAGCAGCTTCCTTAGCGGGGCCTACAATGAGCAGTTCTTC | CASSFLSGAYNEQFF